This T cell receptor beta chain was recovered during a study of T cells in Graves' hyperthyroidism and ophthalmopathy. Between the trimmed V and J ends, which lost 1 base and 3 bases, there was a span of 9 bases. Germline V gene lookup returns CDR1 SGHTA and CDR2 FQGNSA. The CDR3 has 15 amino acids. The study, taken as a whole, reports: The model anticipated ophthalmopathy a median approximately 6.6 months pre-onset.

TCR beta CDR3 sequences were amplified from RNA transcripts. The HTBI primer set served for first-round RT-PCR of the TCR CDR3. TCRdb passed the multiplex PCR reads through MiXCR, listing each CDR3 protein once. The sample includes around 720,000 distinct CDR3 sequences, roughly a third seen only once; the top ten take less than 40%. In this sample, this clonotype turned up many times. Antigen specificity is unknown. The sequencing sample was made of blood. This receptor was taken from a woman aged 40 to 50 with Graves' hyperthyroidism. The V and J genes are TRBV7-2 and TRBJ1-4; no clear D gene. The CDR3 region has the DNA TGTGCCAGCAGCTTAGACAACTCTCCTAATGAAAAACTGTTTTTT. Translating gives CASSLDNSPNEKLFF.